Following are 16 T cell receptor beta chains from one sample sequenced in a study of siplizumab effects on memory and regulatory T cells. Libraries were prepared by immunoSEQ multiplex PCR; TCRdb keeps only in-frame clonotypes and omits some of them. The profile covers roughly 120,000 clones, with approximately 94% appearing a single time and roughly 1.7% taken by the ten largest. Sequencing was performed on non-Treg CD4+ T cells sorted from blood. The receptor set was obtained from a human donor in good health.

The genes are TRBV19 and TRBJ2-7; D is possibly TRBD1 (5 bases). V was pared by 2 bases and J by 1 base, with 9 bases between. Germline V CDR1 and CDR2: LNHDA, SQIVND (reference sequence). There are 14 residues in the CDR3. The CDR3 DNA follows: TGTGCCAGTAGTATAAACTCAGGGTCCTACGAGCAGTACTTC. It specifies CASSINSGSYEQYF.

The chain employs TRBV7-9 and TRBJ1-2, with 7 bases aligning to TRBD1. CDR3 length: 17 amino acids. CDR1 is SEHNR and CDR2 is FQNEAQ in the germline V gene (reference sequence). Losses at the gene ends were 0 bases for V and 6 bases for J; bases not matched to a gene: 13. The CDR3 protein is CASSLALRGRLRDGYTF. In DNA form, the CDR3 reads TGTGCCAGCAGCTTAGCGCTAAGGGGGCGGCTACGCGATGGCTACACCTTC.

This rearrangement joins TRBV27 to TRBJ1-1; D gene unclear. The germline V and J ends were trimmed by 2 bases and 2 bases, with 6 bases remaining between them. Germline V CDR1 and CDR2: MNHEY, SMNVEV (reference sequence). This CDR3 is built from 13 residues. The CDR3 bases are TGTGCCAGCAGTTTACAAATAAACACTGAAGCTTTCTTT. This translates into CASSLQINTEAFF.

This clone has a single count. V usage is TRBV12-5 and J usage is TRBJ2-3, with D hard to call. The CDR3 length is 13 residues. Germline lookup yields CDR1 LGHNT and CDR2 FRNRAP. The V gene lost 6 bases and the J gene lost 1 base, with 8 bases spanning the gap. The CDR3 region is CASGPGGTDTQYF. DNA of the CDR3: TGTGCTAGTGGGCCGGGCGGCACAGATACGCAGTATTTT. The variable domain in full, completed from reference TRBV12-5 and TRBJ2-3, reads DARVTQTPRHKVTEMGQEVTMRCQPILGHNTVFWYRQTMMQGLELLAYFRNRAPLDDSGMPKDRFSAEMPDATLATLKIQPSEPRDSAVYFCASGPGGTDTQYFGPGTRLTVL.

The chain uses TRBV5-1 and TRBJ2-2; D tentatively fits TRBD1 or TRBD2 (6 bases each). V was trimmed by 0 bases and J by 6 bases, leaving 12 bases between them. Germline V gene lookup returns CDR1 SGHRS and CDR2 YFSETQ. CDR3 length equals 15 residues. The CDR3 reads CASSLEQGGAGELFF. As DNA, the CDR3 is TGCGCCAGCAGCTTGGAACAGGGAGGAGCCGGGGAGCTGTTTTTT. The whole variable domain, filled in from reference TRBV5-1 and TRBJ2-2, reads KAGVTQTPRYLIKTRGQQVTLSCSPISGHRSVSWYQQTPGQGLQFLFEYFSETQRNKGNFPGRFSGRQFSNSRSEMNVSTLELGDSALYLCASSLEQGGAGELFFGEGSRLTVL.

The rearrangement uses TRBV6-5 and TRBJ1-1; 8 nucleotides align to TRBD1. This CDR3 is 14 amino acids long. V shed 6 bases, J shed 6 bases, and the junction held 9 bases outside the gene matches. Germline assignment: CDR1 MNHEY and CDR2 SVGAGI. CDR3 region: CASRSGTGSAEAFF. The DNA of the CDR3 is TGTGCCAGCAGATCCGGGACAGGATCCGCTGAAGCTTTCTTT.

The CDR3 loop is CASSSMTSGSTNEQFF. The CDR3 DNA sequence: TGTGCCAGCAGCTCGATGACTAGCGGGAGTACCAATGAGCAGTTCTTC. V is TRBV7-9 and J is TRBJ2-1, with TRBD2 matching over 12 bases. Trimming at V came to 4 bases and at J to 6 bases, leaving 7 bases not matched to a gene. Per the germline V gene, CDR1 is SEHNR and CDR2 is FQNEAQ (reference sequence). The CDR3 spans 16 residues.

This chain links TRBV11-2 with TRBJ1-5; 7 bases match TRBD1. V lost 4 bases to trimming and J lost 4 bases; unmatched junction nucleotides: 4. Per germline, CDR1 SGHAT and CDR2 FQNNGV. The CDR3 is made up of 14 amino acids. In nucleotides, the CDR3 is TGTGCCAGCAGCTCGGACAGGATGAATCAGCCCCAGCATTTT. Amino acid sequence: CASSSDRMNQPQHF.

V usage is TRBV6-1 and J usage is TRBJ1-6; no clear D gene. CDR3 length equals 13 residues. V lost 4 bases to trimming and J lost 6 bases, with 7 bases between them. The V gene's germline CDR1 is MNHNS and CDR2 SASEGT. CDR3 bases: TGTGCCAGCAGTGCGGACGGTAATTCACCCCTCCACTTT. It translates to CASSADGNSPLHF.

The gene calls are TRBV5-4 and TRBJ2-1; maybe TRBD2 (5 bases). Between the trimmed V and J ends, which lost 0 bases and 4 bases, there was a span of 14 bases. The CDR3 is 16 residues long. CDR1 and CDR2 from the germline V gene are SGHNT and YYREEE (reference sequence). The CDR3 DNA reads as TGTGCCAGCAGCTTGGCGGCGGGCCGCATATACAATGAGCAGTTCTTC. It yields the protein CASSLAAGRIYNEQFF.

CDR3 coding DNA: TGTGCCAGCAGCCTTCAGCCACAGGCGGTTGGTGGAAACACCATATATTTT. This translates into CASSLQPQAVGGNTIYF. The rearrangement links TRBV5-4 to TRBJ1-3, with TRBD1 as a possible D gene (5 bases). Between the trimmed V and J ends, which lost 4 bases and 3 bases, there was a span of 20 bases. CDR3 length: 17 residues. Per germline, CDR1 SGHNT and CDR2 YYREEE (reference sequence). The full variable domain, rest sourced from reference TRBV5-4 and TRBJ1-3, is ETGVTQSPTHLIKTRGQQVTLRCSSQSGHNTVSWYQQALGQGPQFIFQYYREEENGRGNFPPRFSGLQFPNYSSELNVNALELDDSALYLCASSLQPQAVGGNTIYFGEGSWLTVV.

CDR3 sequence (DNA): TGTGCCAGCACCTCGGGGCTGAACACTGAAGCTTTCTTT. Translation: CASTSGLNTEAFF. The gene calls are TRBV6-6 and TRBJ1-1, with a possible D match to TRBD1 (5 bases). The CDR3 has 13 residues. Germline V CDR1 and CDR2: MNHNY, SVGAGI (reference sequence). Deletions cut 7 bases from V and 0 bases from J, with 9 bases between.

The chain links TRBV4-2 to TRBJ1-6; TRBD1 might be the D (6 bases). Germline values: CDR1 LGHNA, CDR2 YNFKEQ. With 0 bases removed from V and 9 bases from J, the gap between germline ends came to 9 bases. The CDR3 runs 14 residues. The CDR3 nucleotides read TGTGCCAGCAGCCAAGAAACAGGGACTTCACCCCTCCACTTT. It translates to CASSQETGTSPLHF.

The chain couples TRBV2 to TRBJ2-5; D perhaps matches TRBD2 (5 bases). The CDR3 extends over 13 amino acids. Germline CDR1 SNHLY, CDR2 FYNNEI. V lost 6 bases and J 4 bases, leaving 12 bases between the germline ends. The CDR3 DNA reads TGTGCCAGCAGCTCCCGAAGCGGAGAGACCCAGTACTTC. It encodes CASSSRSGETQYF.

In this sample, this clone turned up a few times. The chain combines TRBV15 with TRBJ1-5; no definite D call. V was clipped by 1 base and J by 0 bases, with 7 bases between them. This CDR3 spans 15 amino acids. Germline V gives CDR1 LNHNV, CDR2 YYDKDF (reference sequence). DNA of the CDR3: TGTGCCACCAGCAGAGGGGGAAATAGCAATCAGCCCCAGCATTTT. It encodes CATSRGGNSNQPQHF.

V gene TRBV9 combines with J gene TRBJ2-1; 7 bases are a match to TRBD2. Losses at the gene ends were 4 bases for V and 2 bases for J; bases not matched to a gene: 9. Germline assignment: CDR1 SGDLS and CDR2 YYNGEE. The CDR3 spans 16 residues. CDR3 loop: CASSPRGDGTYNEQFF. The CDR3 bases are TGTGCCAGCAGCCCCCGGGGGGACGGAACCTACAATGAGCAGTTCTTC.